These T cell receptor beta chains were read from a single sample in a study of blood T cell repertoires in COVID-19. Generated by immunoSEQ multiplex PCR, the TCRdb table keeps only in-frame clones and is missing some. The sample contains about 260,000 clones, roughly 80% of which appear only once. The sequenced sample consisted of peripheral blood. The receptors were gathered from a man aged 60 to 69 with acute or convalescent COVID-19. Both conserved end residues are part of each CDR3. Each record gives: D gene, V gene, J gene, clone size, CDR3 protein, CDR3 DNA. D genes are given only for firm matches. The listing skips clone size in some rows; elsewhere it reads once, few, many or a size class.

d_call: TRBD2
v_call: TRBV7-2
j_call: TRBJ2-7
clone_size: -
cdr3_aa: CASSAGLAGPYEQYF
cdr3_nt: TGTGCCAGCAGCGCGGGACTAGCGGGGCCCTACGAGCAGTACTTC

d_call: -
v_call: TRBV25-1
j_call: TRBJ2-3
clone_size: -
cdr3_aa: CASTRTSGATDTQYF
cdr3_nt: TGTGCCAGCACGAGGACCTCTGGGGCAACAGATACGCAGTATTTT

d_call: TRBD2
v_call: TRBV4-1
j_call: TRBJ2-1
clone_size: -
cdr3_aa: CASSPTLAGMLYNEQFF
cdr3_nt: TGCGCCAGCAGCCCCACACTAGCGGGTATGCTCTACAATGAGCAGTTCTTC

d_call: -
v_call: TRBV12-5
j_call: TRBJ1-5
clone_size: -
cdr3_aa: CASGWGGTAGPPQHF
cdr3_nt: TGTGCTAGTGGTTGGGGGGGGACGGCAGGTCCGCCCCAGCATTTT

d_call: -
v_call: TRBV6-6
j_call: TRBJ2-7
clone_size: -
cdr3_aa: CASRDDRNREQYF
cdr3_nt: TGTGCCAGCAGGGACGACAGGAACAGGGAGCAGTACTTC

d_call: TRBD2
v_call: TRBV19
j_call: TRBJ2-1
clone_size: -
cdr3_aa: CASSSPVTSGRIEQFF
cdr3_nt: TGTGCCAGTAGTTCTCCTGTGACTAGCGGGAGAATTGAGCAGTTCTTC

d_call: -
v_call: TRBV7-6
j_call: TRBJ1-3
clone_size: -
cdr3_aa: CASSLSPGFDTIYF
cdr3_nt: TGTGCCAGCAGCTTAAGTCCAGGATTCGACACCATATATTTT

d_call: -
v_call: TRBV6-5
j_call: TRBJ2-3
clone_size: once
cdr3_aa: CASVHPPDTQYF
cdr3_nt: TGTGCCAGCGTCCATCCCCCAGATACGCAGTATTTT

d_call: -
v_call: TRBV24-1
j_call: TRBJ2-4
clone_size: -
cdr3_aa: CATSDRNSTRKHSLAKNIQYF
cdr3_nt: TGTGCCACCAGTGATAGAAACTCGACTAGAAAGCATAGTCTAGCCAAAAACATTCAGTACTTC

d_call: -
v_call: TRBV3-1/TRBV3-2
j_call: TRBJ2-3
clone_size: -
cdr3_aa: CASSPSGSASPSTDTQYF
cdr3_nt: TGTGCCAGCAGCCCCTCCGGGAGTGCGAGCCCTAGCACAGATACGCAGTATTTT

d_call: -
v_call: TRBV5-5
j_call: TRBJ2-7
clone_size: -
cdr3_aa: CASSLAGQGNLYEQYF
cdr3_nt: TGTGCCAGCAGCTTGGCGGGGCAGGGGAACCTCTACGAGCAGTACTTC

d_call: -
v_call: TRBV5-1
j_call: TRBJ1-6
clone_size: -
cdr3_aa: CASSPQGGGSPLHF
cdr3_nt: TGCGCCAGCAGCCCACAGGGAGGGGGATCACCCCTCCACTTT

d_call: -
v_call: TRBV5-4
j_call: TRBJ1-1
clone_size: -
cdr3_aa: CASSLVSGRTEAFF
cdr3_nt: TGTGCCAGCAGCTTGGTTTCAGGGAGGACTGAAGCTTTCTTT

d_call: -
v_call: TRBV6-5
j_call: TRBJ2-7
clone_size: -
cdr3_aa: CASSAANTYEQYF
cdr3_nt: TGTGCTTCAAGCGCAGCTAACACCTACGAGCAGTACTTC

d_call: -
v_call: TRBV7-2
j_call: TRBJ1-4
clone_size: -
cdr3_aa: CASSLGGRTNEKLFF
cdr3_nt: TGTGCCAGCAGCTTAGGAGGGAGGACTAATGAAAAACTGTTTTTT

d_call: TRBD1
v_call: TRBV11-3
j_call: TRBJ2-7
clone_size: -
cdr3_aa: CASSPSGTGGHEQYF
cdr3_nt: TGTGCCAGCAGCCCTTCCGGGACAGGGGGCCACGAGCAGTACTTC

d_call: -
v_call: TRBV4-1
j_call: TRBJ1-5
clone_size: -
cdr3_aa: CASSLSFNQPQHF
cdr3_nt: TGCGCCAGCAGCCTTTCCTTTAATCAGCCCCAGCATTTT

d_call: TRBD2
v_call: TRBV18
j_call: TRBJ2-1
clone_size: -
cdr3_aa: CASSPSLLADAYNEQFF
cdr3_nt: TGTGCCAGCTCACCTTCCCTCCTAGCGGACGCCTACAATGAGCAGTTCTTC

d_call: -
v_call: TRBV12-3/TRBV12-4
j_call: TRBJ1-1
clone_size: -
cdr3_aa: CASSLYLNTEAFF
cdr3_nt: TGTGCCAGCAGCCTCTATCTCAACACTGAAGCTTTCTTT

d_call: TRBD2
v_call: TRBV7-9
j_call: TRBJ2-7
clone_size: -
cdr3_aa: CASSLGRTSGYEQYF
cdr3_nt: TGTGCCAGCAGCTTAGGGAGGACTAGCGGCTACGAGCAGTACTTC

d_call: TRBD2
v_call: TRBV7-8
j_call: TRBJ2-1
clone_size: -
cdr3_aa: CASSLSLAGSSYNEQFF
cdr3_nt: TGTGCCAGCAGCTTATCCCTAGCGGGGTCATCCTACAATGAGCAGTTCTTC

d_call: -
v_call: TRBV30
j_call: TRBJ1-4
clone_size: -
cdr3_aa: CAWSAQANEKLFF
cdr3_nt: TGTGCCTGGAGTGCCCAGGCTAATGAAAAACTGTTTTTT

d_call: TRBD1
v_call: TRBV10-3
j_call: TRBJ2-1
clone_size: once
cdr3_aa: CAIRGTGGSLGNEQFF
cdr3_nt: TGTGCCATCAGGGGGACAGGGGGCTCCCTAGGTAATGAGCAGTTCTTC

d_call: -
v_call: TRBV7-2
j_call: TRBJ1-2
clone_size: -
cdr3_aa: CASSFEAGFDGYTF
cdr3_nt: TGTGCCAGCAGCTTCGAGGCAGGGTTTGATGGCTACACCTTC

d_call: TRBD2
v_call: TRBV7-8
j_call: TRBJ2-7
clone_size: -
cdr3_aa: CASSSRTSGSRYEQYF
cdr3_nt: TGTGCCAGCAGCTCCCGGACTAGCGGGAGCAGGTACGAGCAGTACTTC

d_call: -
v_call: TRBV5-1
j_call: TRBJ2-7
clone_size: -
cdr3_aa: CASSPTGFYEQYF
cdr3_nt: TGCGCCAGCAGCCCTACGGGGTTCTACGAGCAGTACTTC

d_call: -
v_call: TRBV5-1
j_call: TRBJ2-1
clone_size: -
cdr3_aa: CASSLEVTGLNEQFF
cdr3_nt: TGCGCCAGCAGCTTGGAGGTGACAGGCCTCAATGAGCAGTTCTTC

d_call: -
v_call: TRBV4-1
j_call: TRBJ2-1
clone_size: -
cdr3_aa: CASSQETRASVHEQFF
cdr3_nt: TGCGCCAGCAGCCAAGAGACGAGGGCTAGCGTCCATGAGCAGTTCTTC

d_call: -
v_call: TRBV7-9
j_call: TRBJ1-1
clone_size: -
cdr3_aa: CASSLEYGTEAFF
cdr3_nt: TGTGCCAGCAGCTTAGAGTACGGGACTGAAGCTTTCTTT

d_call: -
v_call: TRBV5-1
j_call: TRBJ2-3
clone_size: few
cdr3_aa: CASSLRRGDTQYF
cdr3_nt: TGCGCCAGCAGCCTTAGGAGGGGAGATACGCAGTATTTT

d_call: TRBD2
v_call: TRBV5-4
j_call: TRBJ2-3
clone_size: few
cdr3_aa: CASSTGLAGGQNKDTQYF
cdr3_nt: TGTGCCAGCAGCACCGGACTAGCGGGGGGGCAGAATAAAGATACGCAGTATTTT

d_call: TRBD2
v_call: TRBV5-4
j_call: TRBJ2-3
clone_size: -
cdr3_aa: CASSGRVAGVPATDTQYF
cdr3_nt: TGTGCCAGCAGCGGTAGGGTAGCGGGAGTCCCTGCCACAGATACGCAGTATTTT

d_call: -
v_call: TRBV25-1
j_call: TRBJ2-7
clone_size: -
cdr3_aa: CASSGTGNNYEQYF
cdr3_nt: TGTGCCAGCAGTGGAACAGGGAATAACTACGAGCAGTACTTC

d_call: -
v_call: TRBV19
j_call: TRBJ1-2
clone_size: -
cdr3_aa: CASSIRDTSNYGYTF
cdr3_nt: TGTGCCAGTAGTATACGGGACACAAGCAACTATGGCTACACCTTC

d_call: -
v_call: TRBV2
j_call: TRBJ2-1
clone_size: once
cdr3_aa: CASSDSGRSSYNEQFF
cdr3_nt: TGTGCCAGCAGTGATAGTGGGCGAAGCTCCTACAATGAGCAGTTCTTC